The 20 T cell receptor beta chains listed next were all sequenced from one sample in a study of blood T cells in healthy people across ages. Combining a sample-barcoded 5' primer with a J-beta primer mix, a second PCR ran for roughly 7 to 12 cycles. TCRdb redid the calling of the 5' RACE reads with MiXCR, one entry per CDR3 protein. The table lists fewer than 2,000,000 distinct CDR3 sequences, around 35% of them singletons, with around 10% in the top ten. Sequencing used blood. The receptor source for this set is a young woman in good health.

This clonotype has only a few counts. The rearrangement uses TRBV6-1 and TRBJ1-1; 10 positions agree with TRBD1. The CDR3 totals 15 residues. V trimming: 8 bases; J trimming: 1 base; junction bases outside the gene matches: 7. Germline CDR1 is MNHNS and CDR2 is SASEGT. DNA of the CDR3: TGTGCCAGCCGCCGGGACAGGGGAAAGAACACTGAAGCTTTCTTT. This gives the protein CASRRDRGKNTEAFF.

As DNA, the CDR3 is TGTGCCAGCAGCTTGAGATTGGACGGACAATCTGGGGCCAACGTCCTGACTTTC. Amino acids: CASSLRLDGQSGANVLTF. V is TRBV5-6 and J is TRBJ2-6; tentatively, D is TRBD1 (5 bases). CDR1 and CDR2 (germline): SGHDT, YYEEEE. With 1 base removed from V and 1 base from J, the gap between germline ends came to 15 bases. The CDR3 sequence is 18 residues long.

This clonotype turned up a few times. The chain links TRBV6-1 to TRBJ1-5, with unresolved D. The CDR3 extends over 14 amino acids. Germline loops: CDR1 MNHNS, CDR2 SASEGT. The V end lost 6 bases, the J end lost 2 bases, and 11 bases lay between the germline ends. The CDR3: CASSPWEGNQPQHF. Here the CDR3 DNA reads TGTGCCAGCAGCCCGTGGGAGGGCAATCAGCCCCAGCATTTT.

The gene calls are TRBV6-6 and TRBJ2-3, with D hard to call. The CDR3 consists of 14 residues. Trimming stripped 6 bases from V and 1 base from J, with 11 bases between. Germline V gene sequence: CDR1 MNHNY, CDR2 SVGAGI (reference sequence). CDR3 coding DNA: TGTGCCAGCAGCCCCGGCCACGGCACAGATACGCAGTATTTT. It yields the protein CASSPGHGTDTQYF.

The CDR3 spells CASVNTGTSGSSSYNEQFF. CDR3 in DNA: TGCGCCAGCGTGAACACCGGGACTAGCGGGTCGAGCTCCTACAATGAGCAGTTCTTC. V gene TRBV5-1 combines with J gene TRBJ2-1; 12 bases are shared with TRBD2. CDR1 SGHRS and CDR2 YFSETQ come from the germline V gene. The CDR3 is 19 residues long. With V trimmed by 7 bases and J by 0 bases, 14 bases remained unmatched.

This clonotype was observed a handful of times. The V and J genes are TRBV6-5 and TRBJ2-7, with D possibly TRBD1 on 6 matching bases. The CDR3 extends over 15 amino acids. Trimming cost V 0 bases and J 0 bases, with 9 bases left between them. Germline CDR1 MNHEY, CDR2 SVGAGI. CDR3 in amino acids: CASSYSGQYSYEQYF. The CDR3 DNA is TGTGCCAGCAGTTACTCCGGACAGTACTCCTACGAGCAGTACTTC.

This clonotype has only a few counts. The genes are TRBV11-2 and TRBJ2-7; TRBD1 matches 9 bases. CDR1 and CDR2 (germline): SGHAT, FQNNGV. The CDR3 spans 12 residues. V lost 3 bases and J lost 7; bases outside the gene matches: 1. The DNA of the CDR3 is TGTGCCAGCAGCTTCGGGACAGGGGAGCAGTACTTC. It translates to CASSFGTGEQYF.

This clonotype was observed once. V is TRBV12-3 or TRBV12-4 and J is TRBJ1-5, with D unclear. V was trimmed by 0 bases and J by 3 bases, leaving 12 bases between them. This CDR3 has 16 amino acids. In DNA, the CDR3 is TGTGCCAGCAGTTTAGCACAGTATTTCAACAATCAGCCCCAGCATTTT. It encodes CASSLAQYFNNQPQHF.

This clonotype has ten or more counts. The rearrangement links TRBV4-2 to TRBJ2-3; maybe TRBD2 (5 bases). Trimming took off 0 bases at V and 4 bases at J, with 23 bases between the two ends. The CDR3 contains 19 residues. CDR1 is LGHNA and CDR2 is YNFKEQ in the germline V gene. As DNA, the CDR3 is TGTGCCAGCAGCCAAGACCCACAAATGGTAGCGAGTGGGCCAGATACGCAGTATTTT. Protein sequence: CASSQDPQMVASGPDTQYF.

The rearrangement links TRBV2 to TRBJ2-3; 7 bases agree with TRBD1. CDR3 length: 14 residues. Germline-derived CDR1 and CDR2 are SNHLY and FYNNEI. The V and J ends lost 11 bases and 0 bases, in that order; junction bases with no gene match: 8. This chain's CDR3 is CAGQKGQSTDTQYF. The CDR3 region has the DNA TGTGCCGGCCAAAAGGGACAGAGCACAGATACGCAGTATTTT.

In its sample, this clonotype was seen a few times. The chain has TRBV5-1 and TRBJ2-1; 8 bases match TRBD2. The CDR3 consists of 15 residues. The V segment lost 4 bases and the J segment 12 bases; nucleotides outside the gene matches: 15. The V gene's germline CDR1 is SGHRS and CDR2 YFSETQ. The CDR3 loop is CASSKGISTSGGQFF. The DNA for the CDR3 is TGCGCCAGCAGCAAGGGGATCTCCACTAGCGGTGGGCAGTTCTTC.

The chain combines TRBV7-9 with TRBJ1-2, with D unclear. Deletions cut 4 bases from V and 5 bases from J, with 14 bases between. CDR3 length equals 14 residues. Germline CDR1 is SEHNR and CDR2 is FQNEAQ (reference sequence). In DNA form, the CDR3 reads TGTGCCAGCAGCTCAGGACCGGTGGGTTATGGCTACACCTTC. Its translation: CASSSGPVGYGYTF.

The chain joins TRBV20-1 to TRBJ2-7; D not certain. The V gene lost 3 bases and the J gene lost 3 bases, with 3 bases spanning the gap. CDR3 length equals 10 residues. Germline CDR1 DFQATT, CDR2 SNEGSKA (reference sequence). The DNA of the CDR3 is TGCAGTGCTAGCGGCTACGAGCAGTACTTC. It encodes CSASGYEQYF.

The rearrangement joins TRBV29-1 to TRBJ1-5; D gene ambiguous. The CDR3 is made up of 14 amino acids. CDR1 is SQVTM, CDR2 ANQGSEA, per germline. V was trimmed by 3 bases and J by 2 bases, leaving 11 bases between them. CDR3 protein: CSVDPGQGNQPQHF. The CDR3, as DNA: TGCAGCGTTGACCCCGGGCAGGGCAATCAGCCCCAGCATTTT.

This clonotype was counted only a few times. The genes are TRBV21-1 and TRBJ2-7; the table's D call TRBD2 went unverified against the DNA. TRBV21-1 is listed as a pseudogene. CDR3 length: 14 residues. In DNA form, the CDR3 reads TGTGCCAGCAGTAAAGTCGCGGAGGCCTACGAGCAGTACTTC. Translated, it gives CASSKVAEAYEQYF.

The V call is TRBV7-9, the J call TRBJ1-2; unclear D gene. Germline V CDR1 and CDR2: SEHNR, FQNEAQ (reference sequence). The CDR3 has 13 residues. Trimming cost V 7 bases and J 6 bases, with 15 bases left between them. CDR3 bases: TGTGCCAGCACTCGTCCGAGACTGAATGGCTACACCTTC. It is translated as CASTRPRLNGYTF.

The chain combines TRBV10-2 with TRBJ2-7; 7 bases are a match to TRBD1. Germline assignment: CDR1 WSHSY and CDR2 SAAADI. V was pared by 5 bases and J by 6 bases, with 13 bases of the junction left unmatched. The CDR3 loop spans 15 amino acids. The chain's CDR3 is CASSTLTGLTCEQYF. The CDR3, as DNA: TGCGCCAGCAGTACCCTGACAGGGTTGACCTGCGAGCAGTACTTC.

There are a few counts of this clonotype. The chain has TRBV29-1 and TRBJ2-7; D perhaps matches TRBD1 (6 bases). The CDR3 sequence is 11 residues long. V was pared by 6 bases and J by 9 bases, with 15 bases between. CDR1 and CDR2 (germline): SQVTM, ANQGSEA. CDR3 sequence: CSVQQGTGQYF. CDR3 coding DNA: TGCAGCGTACAACAGGGTACTGGGCAGTACTTC.

This chain connects TRBV9 to TRBJ2-5, with no clear D. CDR1 is SGDLS, CDR2 YYNGEE, per germline. This CDR3 has 14 residues. V was clipped by 3 bases and J by 0 bases, with 9 bases between them. The CDR3 here is CASSALPYQETQYF. CDR3 nucleotide sequence: TGTGCCAGCAGCGCCCTCCCTTACCAAGAGACCCAGTACTTC.

The chain employs TRBV5-1 and TRBJ2-1; 7 bases line up with TRBD2. In germline, CDR1 is SGHRS, CDR2 YFSETQ. The CDR3 has 14 amino acids. V dropped 2 bases and J dropped 6; count of bases not matched to a gene: 5. For the CDR3, the DNA is TGCGCCAGCAGCTTCGGACTAGAAGGCAATGAGCAGTTCTTC. It specifies CASSFGLEGNEQFF.